This entry lists 23 T cell receptor beta chains sequenced from one sample in a study of graft-versus-host responses after intestinal transplantation. Repertoires were generated with immunoSEQ multiplex PCR, while TCRdb's copy carries only in-frame clones and drops some. The sample holds about 59,000 clones, almost 95% seen once. These TCRs' antigens remain unknown. Specimen: unstimulated CD4+ T cells sorted from spleen or lymph node cells, collected before transplant. The receptors originated from a human donor who was the organ donor for an intestinal transplant.

The V gene is TRBV19, the J gene TRBJ1-6; D is unresolved. The CDR3 has 15 residues. Deletions cut 5 bases from V and 10 bases from J, with 18 bases between. CDR1 is LNHDA and CDR2 is SQIVND in the germline V gene (reference sequence). This chain's CDR3 is CASSPGVYTRSPLHF. In DNA, the CDR3 is TGTGCCAGTAGTCCAGGAGTATATACCCGCTCACCCCTCCACTTT.

This chain links TRBV10-3 with TRBJ2-2; D is undetermined. Germline V gives CDR1 ENHRY, CDR2 SYGVKD. Trimming took 5 bases from V and 4 from J, leaving 5 bases between them. The CDR3 contains 12 residues. The CDR3 here is CAISFSTGELFF. The CDR3, as DNA: TGTGCCATCAGTTTCAGCACCGGGGAGCTGTTTTTT.

This chain joins TRBV7-2 and TRBJ1-1; no definite D call. Germline CDR1 SGHTA, CDR2 FQGNSA. The CDR3 has 13 amino acids. The V end was cut by 0 bases, the J end by 1 base, with 3 bases between. CDR3 loop: CASSLAGNTEAFF. CDR3 nucleotide sequence: TGTGCCAGCAGCTTAGCAGGGAACACTGAAGCTTTCTTT.

The chain has TRBV11-2 and TRBJ1-6, with D perhaps matching TRBD1 (5 bases). The CDR3 contains 18 residues. Germline CDR1 reads SGHAT; CDR2 reads FQNNGV. V was pared by 6 bases and J by 0 bases, with 18 bases between. The CDR3 loop reads CASSLRQLKSSYNSPLHF. CDR3 sequence (DNA): TGTGCCAGCAGTTTGAGACAGTTGAAGAGCTCCTATAATTCACCCCTCCACTTT.

This rearrangement joins TRBV4-3 to TRBJ2-1; tentative D call: TRBD2 (7 bases). Trimming cost V 0 bases and J 5 bases, with 14 bases left between them. The CDR3 contains 16 residues. The V gene's germline CDR1 is LGHNA and CDR2 YSLEER. The CDR3 coding sequence is TGCGCCAGCAGCCAAGATTCGGGGGGCCCTCACAATGAGCAGTTCTTC. Its translation: CASSQDSGGPHNEQFF.

The rearrangement uses TRBV2 and TRBJ2-3, with a possible D match to TRBD1 (5 bases). CDR3 length equals 14 residues. Looked up from germline, CDR1 is SNHLY and CDR2 is FYNNEI. Trimming cost V 4 bases and J 2 bases, with 10 bases left between them. The CDR3 DNA sequence: TGTGCCAGCAGTGTATTGGGGCCCACAGATACGCAGTATTTT. Amino acid sequence: CASSVLGPTDTQYF.

The rearrangement joins TRBV18 to TRBJ1-3; D might be TRBD1 (5 bases). This CDR3 is built from 14 residues. Per germline, CDR1 KGHSH and CDR2 LQKENI. V was trimmed by 4 bases and J by 2 bases, leaving 9 bases between them. CDR3 DNA sequence: TGTGCCAGCTCACTCCCGACAGCTGGAAACACCATATATTTT. Residues: CASSLPTAGNTIYF.

This rearrangement joins TRBV28 to TRBJ2-7, with D possibly matching TRBD1 (6 bases). The CDR3 is 13 amino acids. The germline gives CDR1 MDHEN, CDR2 SYDVKM. V was shortened by 4 bases and J by 2 bases, with 9 bases between the two germline ends. This chain's CDR3 is CASSWTVPYEQYF. CDR3 DNA sequence: TGTGCCAGCAGTTGGACAGTTCCCTACGAGCAGTACTTC.

The chain joins TRBV5-4 to TRBJ2-3; no clear D. Germline assignment: CDR1 SGHNT and CDR2 YYREEE (reference sequence). Trimming left V 0 bases short and J 0 bases short, with 5 bases between. The CDR3 has 14 residues. This chain's CDR3 is CASSLGASTDTQYF. The CDR3 nucleotides read TGTGCCAGCAGCTTGGGGGCTAGCACAGATACGCAGTATTTT.

The chain links TRBV10-3 to TRBJ1-1; D possibly corresponds to TRBD1 (6 bases). This CDR3 region has 13 residues. Trimming removed 3 bases at V and 7 bases at J, with 12 bases between. Germline V CDR1 and CDR2: ENHRY, SYGVKD. This CDR3 is CAISDGTGFEAFF. Written as DNA, the CDR3 is TGTGCCATCAGTGATGGAACAGGGTTTGAAGCTTTCTTT.

The chain carries TRBV9 and TRBJ2-5, with no clear D. The germline V gene has CDR1 SGDLS and CDR2 YYNGEE. V was pared by 1 base and J by 7 bases, with 11 bases between. The CDR3 is made up of 13 amino acids. The DNA of the CDR3 is TGTGCCAGCAGCGTAACGACCCCCGGGACCCAGTACTTC. It encodes CASSVTTPGTQYF.

The rearrangement uses TRBV5-1 and TRBJ2-1, with 7 bases lining up with TRBD2. J gave up 7 bases and V 0 bases, and 4 bases lay outside the gene matches. Germline CDR1 SGHRS, CDR2 YFSETQ. CDR3 length: 14 residues. The chain's CDR3 is CASSLAGGDNEQFF. The CDR3 DNA sequence: TGCGCCAGCAGCTTGGCGGGGGGAGATAATGAGCAGTTCTTC.

The sample holds a few counts of this clone. This chain uses TRBV21-1 with TRBJ2-2; no check of the table's D call, TRBD1, against the DNA was made. TRBV21-1 is recorded as a pseudogene. The CDR3 has 16 residues. The CDR3 nucleotides read TGTGCCAGCAGCACCTCCGGGACAGGGAACACCGGGGAGCTGTTTTTT. It codes for CASSTSGTGNTGELFF.

This chain links TRBV7-2 with TRBJ2-7; 7 bases agree with TRBD1. The J segment lost 5 bases and the V segment lost 5 bases, leaving 9 bases of the junction unmatched. CDR3 length: 14 residues. Looked up from germline, CDR1 is SGHTA and CDR2 is FQGNSA. The CDR3 loop reads CASSLWRGGHEQYF. The CDR3 DNA sequence: TGTGCCAGCAGCCTCTGGAGAGGGGGCCACGAGCAGTACTTC.

The chain joins TRBV6-1 to TRBJ1-1, with D maybe TRBD1 (6 bases). V gave up 2 bases and J gave up 1 base, with 14 bases separating them. CDR1 and CDR2 (germline): MNHNS, SASEGT. This CDR3 region has 16 residues. In nucleotides, the CDR3 is TGTGCCAGCAGTGAACCTGGCAGGGGACCGAACACTGAAGCTTTCTTT. This sequence encodes CASSEPGRGPNTEAFF.

This chain uses TRBV6-5 with TRBJ2-3, with unresolved D. Germline V gives CDR1 MNHEY, CDR2 SVGAGI. The CDR3 is 15 amino acids. V lost 6 bases to trimming and J lost 0 bases, with 13 bases between them. CDR3 nucleotide sequence: TGTGCCAGCAGGCCCGGAATTACTAGCACAGATACGCAGTATTTT. It translates to CASRPGITSTDTQYF.

This chain joins TRBV7-2 and TRBJ2-2, with TRBD1 matching over 7 bases. Germline V gene data show CDR1 as SGHTA and CDR2 as FQGNSA. CDR3 size: 14 residues. Trimming took 10 bases from V and 1 from J; bases not matched to a gene: 6. The CDR3 protein is CATRDSRNTGELFF. In DNA form, the CDR3 reads TGTGCCACACGGGACAGCAGGAACACCGGGGAGCTGTTTTTT.

J is TRBJ2-7 and V is TRBV5-4; D assignment may be TRBD1 or TRBD2 (5 bases each). CDR1 is SGHNT, CDR2 YYREEE, per germline (reference sequence). The CDR3 runs to 14 residues. Between the trimmed V and J ends, which lost 2 bases and 6 bases, there was a span of 15 bases. CDR3 region: CASSFEGYFPEQYF. The CDR3 DNA is TGTGCCAGCAGCTTTGAGGGGTACTTTCCCGAGCAGTACTTC.

The chain combines TRBV4-3 with TRBJ2-3, with TRBD1 matching 9 bases. Losses at the gene ends were 0 bases for V and 4 bases for J; bases not matched to a gene: 11. The CDR3 covers 18 residues. The germline V gene encodes CDR1 LGHNA and CDR2 YSLEER. In DNA, the CDR3 is TGCGCCAGCAGCCAAGACCACCCGGGACAGGGATGGGCAGATACGCAGTATTTT. It yields the protein CASSQDHPGQGWADTQYF.

This chain connects TRBV11-1 to TRBJ2-5; TRBD2 matches 13 bases. This CDR3 has 16 amino acids. The trim removed 6 bases at V and 4 bases at J, leaving 8 bases unmatched. Germline CDR1 SGHAT, CDR2 FQDESV (reference sequence). The CDR3 spells CASSPRLAGGLETQYF. In nucleotides, the CDR3 is TGTGCCAGCAGTCCGAGACTAGCGGGGGGTTTAGAGACCCAGTACTTC.

This clone has a handful of counts. V gene TRBV19 combines with J gene TRBJ2-5; D is perhaps TRBD1 (5 bases). Trimming took off 2 bases at V and 5 bases at J, with 15 bases between the two ends. There are 15 residues in the CDR3. CDR1 and CDR2 (germline): LNHDA, SQIVND (reference sequence). The CDR3 here is CASSIQGSVGETQYF. As DNA, the CDR3 is TGTGCCAGTAGTATACAGGGATCTGTAGGGGAGACCCAGTACTTC.

The CDR3 DNA reads as TGTGCCAGAAGCTTGGTTGCCTGGGATACGCAGTATTTT. Residues: CARSLVAWDTQYF. The rearrangement links TRBV5-3 to TRBJ2-3; D gene unclear. TRBV5-3 is an ORF, and what it does is uncertain. Trimming stripped 0 bases from V and 6 bases from J, with 8 bases between. The CDR3 sequence is 13 residues long.

This sequence joins TRBV7-2 and TRBJ2-2; D ambiguous. The CDR3 contains 14 residues. Germline CDR1 and CDR2: SGHTA and FQGNSA. V was clipped by 7 bases and J by 5 bases, with 14 bases between them. The CDR3 DNA is TGTGCCAGCACCCTTTATACTGATACCGGGGAGCTGTTTTTT. Residues: CASTLYTDTGELFF.